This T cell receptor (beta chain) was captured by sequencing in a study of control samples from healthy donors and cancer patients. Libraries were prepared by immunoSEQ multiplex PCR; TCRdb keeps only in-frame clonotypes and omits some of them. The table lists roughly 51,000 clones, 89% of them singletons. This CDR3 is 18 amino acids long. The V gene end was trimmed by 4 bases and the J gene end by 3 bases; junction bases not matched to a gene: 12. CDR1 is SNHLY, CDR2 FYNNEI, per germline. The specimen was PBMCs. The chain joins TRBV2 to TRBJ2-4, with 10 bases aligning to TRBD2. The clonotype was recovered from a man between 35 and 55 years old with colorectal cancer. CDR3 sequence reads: CASSGDRRTSGLKNIQYF. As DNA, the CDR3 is TGTGCCAGCAGTGGAGACCGGAGGACTAGCGGACTCAAAAACATTCAGTACTTC.